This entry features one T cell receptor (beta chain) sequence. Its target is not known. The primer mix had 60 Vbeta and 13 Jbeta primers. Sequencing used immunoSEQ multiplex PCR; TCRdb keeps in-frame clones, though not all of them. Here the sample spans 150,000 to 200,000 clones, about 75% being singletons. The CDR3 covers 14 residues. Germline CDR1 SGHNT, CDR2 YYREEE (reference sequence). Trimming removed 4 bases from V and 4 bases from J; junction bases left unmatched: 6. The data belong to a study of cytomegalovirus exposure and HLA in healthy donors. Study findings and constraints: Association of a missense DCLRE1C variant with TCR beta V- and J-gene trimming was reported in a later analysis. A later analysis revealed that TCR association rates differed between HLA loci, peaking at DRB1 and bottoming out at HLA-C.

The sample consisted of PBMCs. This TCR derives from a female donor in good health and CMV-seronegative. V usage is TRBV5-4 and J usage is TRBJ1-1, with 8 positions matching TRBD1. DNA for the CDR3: TGTGCCAGCAGCCTCGACAGGGGTATCACTGAAGCTTTCTTT. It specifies CASSLDRGITEAFF.